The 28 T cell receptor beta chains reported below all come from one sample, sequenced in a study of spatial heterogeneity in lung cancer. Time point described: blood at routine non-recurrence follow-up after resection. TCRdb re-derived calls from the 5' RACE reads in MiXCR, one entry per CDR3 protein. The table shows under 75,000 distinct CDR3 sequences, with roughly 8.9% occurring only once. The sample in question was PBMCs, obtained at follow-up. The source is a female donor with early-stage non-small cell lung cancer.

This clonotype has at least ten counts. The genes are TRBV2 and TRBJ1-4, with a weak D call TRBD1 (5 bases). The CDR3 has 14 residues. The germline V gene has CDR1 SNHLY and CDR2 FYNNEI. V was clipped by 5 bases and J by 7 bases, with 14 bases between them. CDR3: CASSTTATREKLFF. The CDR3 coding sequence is TGTGCCAGCAGTACGACAGCCACCCGTGAAAAACTGTTTTTT.

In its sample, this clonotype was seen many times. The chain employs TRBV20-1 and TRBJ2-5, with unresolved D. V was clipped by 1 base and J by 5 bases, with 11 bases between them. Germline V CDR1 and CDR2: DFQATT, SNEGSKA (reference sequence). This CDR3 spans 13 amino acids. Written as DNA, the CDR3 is TGCAGTGCTAGAGTCGTGGTTGAGGAGACCCAGTACTTC. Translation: CSARVVVEETQYF.

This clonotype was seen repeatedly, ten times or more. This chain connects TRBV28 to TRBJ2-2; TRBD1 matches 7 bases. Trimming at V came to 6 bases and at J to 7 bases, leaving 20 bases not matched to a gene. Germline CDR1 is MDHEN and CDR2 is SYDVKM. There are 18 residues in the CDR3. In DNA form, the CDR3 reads TGTGCCAGCAGCCCCCTCCCCTTTCTGGGACAGATTATCGGGGAGCTGTTTTTT. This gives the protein CASSPLPFLGQIIGELFF.

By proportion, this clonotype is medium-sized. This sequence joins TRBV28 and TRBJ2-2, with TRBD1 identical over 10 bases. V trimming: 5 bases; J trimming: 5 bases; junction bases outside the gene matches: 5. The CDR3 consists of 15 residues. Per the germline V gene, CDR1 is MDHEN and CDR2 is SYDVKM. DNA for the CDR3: TGTGCCAGCAGTGCCGGGACAGGGGCGACCGGGGAGCTGTTTTTT. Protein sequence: CASSAGTGATGELFF.

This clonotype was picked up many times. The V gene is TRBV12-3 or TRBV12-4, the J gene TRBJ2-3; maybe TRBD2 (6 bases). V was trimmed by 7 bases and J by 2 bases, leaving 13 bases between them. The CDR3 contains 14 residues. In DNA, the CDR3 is TGTGCCAGCAATCCGGGACTTTACACAGATACGCAGTATTTT. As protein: CASNPGLYTDTQYF.

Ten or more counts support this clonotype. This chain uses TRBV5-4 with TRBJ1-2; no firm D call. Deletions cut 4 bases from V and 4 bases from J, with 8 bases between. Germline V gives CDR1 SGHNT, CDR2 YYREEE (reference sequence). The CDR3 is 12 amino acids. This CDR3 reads CASSPNAYGYTF. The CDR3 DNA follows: TGTGCCAGCAGCCCCAATGCCTATGGCTACACCTTC.

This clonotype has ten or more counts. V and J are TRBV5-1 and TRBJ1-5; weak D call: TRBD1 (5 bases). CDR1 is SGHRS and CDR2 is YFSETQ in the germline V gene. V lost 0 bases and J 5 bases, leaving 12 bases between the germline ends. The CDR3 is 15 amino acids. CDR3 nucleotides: TGCGCCAGCAGCTTGGATGGGACGGATTATCAGCCCCAGCATTTT. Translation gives CASSLDGTDYQPQHF.

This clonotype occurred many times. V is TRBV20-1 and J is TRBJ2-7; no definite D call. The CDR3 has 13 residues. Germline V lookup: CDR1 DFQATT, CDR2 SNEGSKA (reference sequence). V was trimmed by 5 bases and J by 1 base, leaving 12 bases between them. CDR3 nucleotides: TGCAGTGCTCCGAAGGCCGGGTCCTACGAGCAGTACTTC. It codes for CSAPKAGSYEQYF.

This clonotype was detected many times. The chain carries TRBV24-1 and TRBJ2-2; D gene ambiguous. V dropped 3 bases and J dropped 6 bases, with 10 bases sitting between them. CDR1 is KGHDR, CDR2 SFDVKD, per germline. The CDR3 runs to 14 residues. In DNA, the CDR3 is TGTGCCACCAGTGATCCCTCATTTCCCGGGGAGCTGTTTTTT. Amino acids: CATSDPSFPGELFF.

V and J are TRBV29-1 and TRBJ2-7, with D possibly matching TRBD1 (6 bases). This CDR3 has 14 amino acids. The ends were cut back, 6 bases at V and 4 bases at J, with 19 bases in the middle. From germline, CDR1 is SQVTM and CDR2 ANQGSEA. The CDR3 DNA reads TGCAGCGTCCTCGTCAACCGGGACACTTACGAGCAGTACTTC. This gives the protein CSVLVNRDTYEQYF.

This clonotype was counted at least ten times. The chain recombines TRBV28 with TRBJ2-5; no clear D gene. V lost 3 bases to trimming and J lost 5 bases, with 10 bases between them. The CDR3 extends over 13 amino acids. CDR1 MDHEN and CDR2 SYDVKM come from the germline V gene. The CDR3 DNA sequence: TGTGCCAGCAGTTTTTCGGCGGCGGAGACCCAGTACTTC. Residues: CASSFSAAETQYF.

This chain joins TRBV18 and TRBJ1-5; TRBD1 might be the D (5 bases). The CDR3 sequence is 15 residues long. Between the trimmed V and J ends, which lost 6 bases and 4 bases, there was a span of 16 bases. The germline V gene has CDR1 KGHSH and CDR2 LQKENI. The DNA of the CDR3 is TGTGCCAGCTCGACCGGGGCGGGAGGGAATCAGCCCCAGCATTTT. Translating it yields CASSTGAGGNQPQHF.

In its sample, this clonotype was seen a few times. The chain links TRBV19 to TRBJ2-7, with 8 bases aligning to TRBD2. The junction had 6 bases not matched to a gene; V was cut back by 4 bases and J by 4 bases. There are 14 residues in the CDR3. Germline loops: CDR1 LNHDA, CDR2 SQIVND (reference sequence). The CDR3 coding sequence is TGTGCCAGTAGTAGAGCCAGCGGGGGTTACGAGCAGTACTTC. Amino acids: CASSRASGGYEQYF.

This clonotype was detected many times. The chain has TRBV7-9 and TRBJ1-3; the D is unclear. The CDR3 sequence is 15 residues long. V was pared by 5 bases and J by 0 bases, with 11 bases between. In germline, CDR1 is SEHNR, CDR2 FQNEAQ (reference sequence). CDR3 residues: CASSPYSDSGNTIYF. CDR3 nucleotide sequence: TGTGCCAGCAGCCCATACAGCGACTCTGGAAACACCATATATTTT.

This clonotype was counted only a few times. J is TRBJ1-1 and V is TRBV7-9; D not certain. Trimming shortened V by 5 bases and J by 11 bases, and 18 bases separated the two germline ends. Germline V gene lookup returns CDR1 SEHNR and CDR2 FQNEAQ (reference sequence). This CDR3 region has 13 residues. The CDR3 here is CASSPTQLADAFF. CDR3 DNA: TGTGCCAGCAGCCCGACTCAATTGGCGGATGCTTTCTTT.

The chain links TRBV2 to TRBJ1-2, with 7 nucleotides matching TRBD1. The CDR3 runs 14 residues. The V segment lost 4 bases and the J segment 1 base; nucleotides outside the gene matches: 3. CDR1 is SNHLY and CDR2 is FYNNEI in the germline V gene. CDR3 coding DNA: TGTGCCAGCAGTGTGGCAGGGGGTAACTATGGCTACACCTTC. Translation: CASSVAGGNYGYTF.

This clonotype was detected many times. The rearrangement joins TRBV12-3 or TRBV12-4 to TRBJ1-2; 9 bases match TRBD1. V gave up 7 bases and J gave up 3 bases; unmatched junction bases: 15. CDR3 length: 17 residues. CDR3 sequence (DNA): TGTGCCAGCACCACCCGGACAGGGGATACAAAAGACTATGGCTACACCTTC. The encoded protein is CASTTRTGDTKDYGYTF.

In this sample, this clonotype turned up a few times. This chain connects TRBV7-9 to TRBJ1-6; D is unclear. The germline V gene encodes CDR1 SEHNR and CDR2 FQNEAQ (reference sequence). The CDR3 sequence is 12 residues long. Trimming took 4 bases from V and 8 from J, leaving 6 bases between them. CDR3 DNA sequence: TGTGCCAGCAGCTCCCCTCATTCACCCCTCCACTTT. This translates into CASSSPHSPLHF.

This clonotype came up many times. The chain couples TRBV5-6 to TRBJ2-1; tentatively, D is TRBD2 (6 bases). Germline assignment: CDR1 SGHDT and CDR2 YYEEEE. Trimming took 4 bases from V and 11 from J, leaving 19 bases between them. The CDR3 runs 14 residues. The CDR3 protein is CASSGRTDFDQQFF. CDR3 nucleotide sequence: TGTGCCAGCAGCGGGAGGACGGACTTCGATCAGCAGTTCTTC.

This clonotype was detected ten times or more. The DNA of the CDR3 is TGCAGCGGTGCGGTCCCGGGACAGGGGGCCGACGAGCAGTACTTC. As protein: CSGAVPGQGADEQYF. The gene calls are TRBV29-1 and TRBJ2-7, with TRBD1 matching over 12 bases. With 7 bases clipped from V and 5 bases from J, the junction kept 12 bases outside the gene matches. This CDR3 has 15 residues. CDR1 is SQVTM and CDR2 is ANQGSEA in the germline V gene.

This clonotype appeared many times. CDR3 sequence (DNA): TGCGCCAGCAGGCCCAGGGGCAGCTATGGCTACACCTTC. Its translation is CASRPRGSYGYTF. This chain uses TRBV5-1 with TRBJ1-2, with D perhaps matching TRBD1 (6 bases). In germline, CDR1 is SGHRS, CDR2 YFSETQ. V was shortened by 5 bases and J by 4 bases, with 12 bases between the two germline ends. The CDR3 extends over 13 amino acids.

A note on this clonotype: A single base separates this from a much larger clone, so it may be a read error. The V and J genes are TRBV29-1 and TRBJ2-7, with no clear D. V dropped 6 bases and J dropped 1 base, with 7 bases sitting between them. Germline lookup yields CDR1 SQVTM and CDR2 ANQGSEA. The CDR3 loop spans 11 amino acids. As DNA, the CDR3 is TGCAGCGTGCCAGAATCCTACGAGCAGTACTTC. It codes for CSVPESYEQYF.

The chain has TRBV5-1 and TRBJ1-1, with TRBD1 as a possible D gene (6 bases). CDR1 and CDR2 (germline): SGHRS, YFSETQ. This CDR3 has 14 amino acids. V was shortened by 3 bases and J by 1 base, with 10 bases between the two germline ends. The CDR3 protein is CASSYGQRNTEAFF. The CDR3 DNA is TGCGCCAGCAGCTACGGACAGAGGAACACTGAAGCTTTCTTT. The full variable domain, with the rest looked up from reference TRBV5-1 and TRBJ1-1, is KAGVTQTPRYLIKTRGQQVTLSCSPISGHRSVSWYQQTPGQGLQFLFEYFSETQRNKGNFPGRFSGRQFSNSRSEMNVSTLELGDSALYLCASSYGQRNTEAFFGQGTRLTVV.

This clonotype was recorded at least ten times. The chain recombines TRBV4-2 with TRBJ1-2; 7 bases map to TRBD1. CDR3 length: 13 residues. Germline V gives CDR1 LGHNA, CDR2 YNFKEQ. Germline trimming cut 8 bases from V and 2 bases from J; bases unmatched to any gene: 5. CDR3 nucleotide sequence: TGTGCCAGCTGCTCGACAGGGAACTATGGCTACACCTTC. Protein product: CASCSTGNYGYTF.

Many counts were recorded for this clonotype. CDR3 sequence (DNA): TGCGCCAGCAGCCAAGATTTTCAGCGGGGTCAAGAGACCCAGTACTTC. Its protein is CASSQDFQRGQETQYF. The gene calls are TRBV4-1 and TRBJ2-5, with 7 positions matching TRBD2. The germline CDR1 and CDR2 sequences are MGHRA and YSYEKL. The CDR3 contains 16 residues. Losses at the gene ends were 0 bases for V and 2 bases for J; bases not matched to a gene: 6.

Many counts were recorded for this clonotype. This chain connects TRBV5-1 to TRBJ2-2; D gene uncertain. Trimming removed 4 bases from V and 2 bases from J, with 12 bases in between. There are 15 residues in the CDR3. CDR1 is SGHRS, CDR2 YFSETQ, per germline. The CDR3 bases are TGCGCCAGCAGCAAGGACGGAGATAACACCGGGGAGCTGTTTTTT. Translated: CASSKDGDNTGELFF.

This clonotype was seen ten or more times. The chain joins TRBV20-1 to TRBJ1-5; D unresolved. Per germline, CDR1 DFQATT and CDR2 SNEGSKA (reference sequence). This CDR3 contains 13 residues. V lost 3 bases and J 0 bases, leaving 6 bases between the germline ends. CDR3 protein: CSASGFSNQPQHF. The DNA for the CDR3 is TGCAGTGCTAGTGGTTTTAGCAATCAGCCCCAGCATTTT.

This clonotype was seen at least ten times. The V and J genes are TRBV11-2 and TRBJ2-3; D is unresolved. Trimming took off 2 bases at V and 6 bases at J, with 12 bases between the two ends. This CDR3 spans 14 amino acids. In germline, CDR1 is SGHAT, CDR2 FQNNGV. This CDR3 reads CASSLSLLGDTQYF. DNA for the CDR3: TGTGCCAGCAGCTTATCTTTGTTGGGCGATACGCAGTATTTT.